Listed below are T cell receptor beta chains from one sample, sequenced in a study of CD8 T cells in ankylosing spondylitis. TCRdb called the 5' RACE reads again in MiXCR, with one record for every CDR3 protein. The sample has fewer than 450,000 distinct CDR3 sequences, roughly a sixth seen once. Material: blood, either unsorted or a sorted T cell fraction (not recorded which). These TCRs come from a male donor with ankylosing spondylitis. Each CDR3 is given with its conserved first and last residue. Each record gives: J gene, clone size, V gene, D gene, CDR3 DNA, CDR3 protein. D genes are given only for firm matches. The size entry is marked missing in some rows and otherwise reads once, few, many or a size class.

TRBJ2-5,-,TRBV6-2/TRBV6-3,-,TGTGCCAGCAGTTACTCGCTTTCTCAGGGGTTCGGGGAGACCCAGTACTTC,CASSYSLSQGFGETQYF
TRBJ2-7,few,TRBV13,TRBD1,TGTGCCAGCAGCCGACAGGGAATCCCCTACGAGCAGTACTTC,CASSRQGIPYEQYF
TRBJ2-3,many,TRBV20-1,-,TGCAGTGCTAAGAGATCCGGTACGGATACGCAGTATTTT,CSAKRSGTDTQYF
TRBJ1-5,few,TRBV20-1,-,TGCAGTGCTGGGGGAACAGGGAATCAGCCCCAGCATTTT,CSAGGTGNQPQHF
TRBJ2-3,-,TRBV6-5,-,TGTGCCAGCAGTTACTCAACTAGTTCAGGGCGCATCGATACGCAGTATTTT,CASSYSTSSGRIDTQYF
TRBJ2-1,few,TRBV3-1,TRBD2,TGTGCCAGCAGTCAAGGAGTAGCGGGAGGGGCAGAGCAGTTCTTC,CASSQGVAGGAEQFF
TRBJ2-7,many,TRBV3-1,TRBD1,TGTGCCAGCAGCCAAAGGGGGCAGAAGACCTACGAGCAGTACTTC,CASSQRGQKTYEQYF
TRBJ1-2,many,TRBV12-3/TRBV12-4,TRBD1,TGTGCCAGCAGTTCCAGACAGGGCTCGGGCTATGGCTACACCTTC,CASSSRQGSGYGYTF
TRBJ1-1,-,TRBV18,-,TGTGCCAGCTCACAATCGGGGGATACCACTGAAGCTTTCTTT,CASSQSGDTTEAFF
TRBJ2-5,-,TRBV5-6,-,TGTGCCAGCAGCCCTGACTTGACAGGCCAAGAGACCCAGTACTTC,CASSPDLTGQETQYF
TRBJ1-4,-,TRBV20-1,-,TGCAGTGCTAATGAGGGAACAGGTGAAAAACTGTTTTTT,CSANEGTGEKLFF
TRBJ1-4,many,TRBV5-1,-,TGCGCCAGCAGCTTTCTCTGGGGGCAAACTAATGAAAAACTGTTTTTT,CASSFLWGQTNEKLFF
TRBJ1-5,-,TRBV28,-,TGTGCCAGCAGTCCCGAGACGGGGGCTGGCAATCAGCCCCAGCATTTT,CASSPETGAGNQPQHF
TRBJ2-2,many,TRBV7-9,-,TGTGCCAGCAGCCCGGAAGGAAGGGCCGGGGAGCTGTTTTTT,CASSPEGRAGELFF